Below, 12 T cell receptor beta chains from the same sample are listed, as sequenced in a study of cytomegalovirus exposure and HLA in healthy donors. PCR employed 60 Vbeta and 13 Jbeta primers. Only in-frame clones appear in the TCRdb table, and some are missing; sequencing was by immunoSEQ multiplex PCR. The specimen's table records about 55,000 clones. The source material was PBMCs. The receptors were gathered from a man between 50 and 59 years old in good health and CMV-seropositive.

The chain couples TRBV4-3 to TRBJ2-7, with TRBD2 matching over 12 bases. CDR3 size: 15 residues. With V trimmed by 1 base and J by 4 bases, 2 bases remained unmatched. Germline CDR1 LGHNA, CDR2 YSLEER. Here the CDR3 reads CASSQGLAGGYEQYF. The CDR3 DNA is TGCGCCAGCAGCCAAGGCCTAGCGGGAGGGTACGAGCAGTACTTC.

The chain joins TRBV9 to TRBJ1-2; D unclear. V was cut by 4 bases and J by 2 bases, with 9 bases left in between. CDR1 is SGDLS, CDR2 YYNGEE, per germline. The CDR3 runs 13 residues. DNA for the CDR3: TGTGCCAGCAGCAAGGAGGCCAACTATGGCTACACCTTC. This encodes CASSKEANYGYTF.

This chain connects TRBV5-4 to TRBJ1-2, with D possibly being TRBD1 (6 bases). The germline CDR1 and CDR2 sequences are SGHNT and YYREEE (reference sequence). The V end lost 2 bases, the J end lost 5 bases, and 13 bases lay between the germline ends. The CDR3 runs 14 residues. CDR3 sequence reads: CASSFKGVEYGYTF. The CDR3 bases are TGTGCCAGCAGCTTCAAGGGGGTGGAGTATGGCTACACCTTC.

The gene calls are TRBV30 and TRBJ1-4; 8 nucleotides line up with TRBD1. The trim removed 2 bases at V and 7 bases at J, leaving 6 bases unmatched. The germline V gene has CDR1 GTSNPN and CDR2 SVGIG (reference sequence). This CDR3 is built from 14 residues. CDR3 residues: CAWSLTGGGEKLFF. CDR3 in DNA: TGTGCCTGGAGTCTAACAGGGGGAGGTGAAAAACTGTTTTTT. Together with reference TRBV30 and TRBJ1-4, the CDR3 gives the full variable domain: SQTIHQWPATLVQPVGSPLSLECTVEGTSNPNLYWYRQAAGRGLQLLFYSVGIGQISSEVPQNLSASRPQDRQFILSSKKLLLSDSGFYLCAWSLTGGGEKLFFGSGTQLSVL.

This rearrangement joins TRBV28 to TRBJ2-2, with D possibly matching TRBD2 (6 bases). CDR1 MDHEN and CDR2 SYDVKM come from the germline V gene. The CDR3 runs to 15 residues. V lost 2 bases, J lost 8 bases, and 15 bases lay in between. DNA of the CDR3: TGTGCCAGCAGTTTAACAACAGGACGGGGGGGGGAGCTGTTTTTT. Amino acid sequence: CASSLTTGRGGELFF.

The CDR3 region is CASSYSQGTYEQYF. CDR3 in DNA: TGTGCCAGCAGTTACTCCCAGGGGACCTACGAGCAGTACTTC. This chain joins TRBV6-6 and TRBJ2-7, with D possibly being TRBD1 (6 bases). Germline-derived CDR1 and CDR2 are MNHNY and SVGAGI (reference sequence). The V end was cut by 0 bases, the J end by 2 bases, with 8 bases between. The CDR3 is 14 amino acids.

The genes are TRBV2 and TRBJ1-1, with D unresolved. Per germline, CDR1 SNHLY and CDR2 FYNNEI. There are 14 residues in the CDR3. V was cut by 3 bases and J by 10 bases, with 18 bases left in between. Written as DNA, the CDR3 is TGTGCCAGCAGTGAGAATGGGAGGAAGCTGGGAGCTTTCTTT. Protein product: CASSENGRKLGAFF.

The chain uses TRBV25-1 and TRBJ2-1; 7 nucleotides line up with TRBD1. The CDR3 length is 12 residues. With 4 bases clipped from V and 8 bases from J, the junction kept 2 bases outside the gene matches. The germline CDR1 and CDR2 sequences are MGHDK and SYGVNS. The CDR3 region has the DNA TGTGCCAGCAGTGGACAGGGCTATGAGCAGTTCTTC. Its protein is CASSGQGYEQFF.

The V gene is TRBV9, the J gene TRBJ2-2; the match to TRBD2 covers 9 bases. The CDR3 contains 18 residues. V was clipped by 4 bases and J by 5 bases; unmatched bases: 15. Germline CDR1 is SGDLS and CDR2 is YYNGEE. The CDR3 nucleotides read TGTGCCAGCAGCCCACGAGGCCCGCGGGAGGGTTCGACCGGGGAGCTGTTTTTT. It specifies CASSPRGPREGSTGELFF.

V usage is TRBV6-5 and J usage is TRBJ1-1; a possible D gene is TRBD1 (5 bases). V gave up 7 bases and J gave up 1 base, with 13 bases separating them. The CDR3 consists of 14 residues. Looked up from germline, CDR1 is MNHEY and CDR2 is SVGAGI. CDR3 residues: CASIPGGGNTEAFF. The CDR3 DNA reads TGTGCCAGCATCCCCGGGGGGGGGAACACTGAAGCTTTCTTT.

The CDR3 reads CASSLTPSDNSYEQYF. The CDR3 bases are TGTGCCAGCAGCCTAACACCTAGCGACAACTCCTACGAGCAGTACTTC. This chain joins TRBV7-2 and TRBJ2-7; D perhaps matches TRBD2 (6 bases). Trimming stripped 5 bases from V and 0 bases from J, with 17 bases between. Germline-derived CDR1 and CDR2 are SGHTA and FQGNSA. The CDR3 runs to 16 residues. Full variable domain (outside the CDR3, taken from reference TRBV7-2 and TRBJ2-7): GAGVSQSPSNKVTEKGKDVELRCDPISGHTALYWYRQSLGQGLEFLIYFQGNSAPDKSGLPSDRFSAERTGGSVSTLTIQRTQQEDSAVYLCASSLTPSDNSYEQYFGPGTRLTVT.

The gene calls are TRBV29-1 and TRBJ2-7, with D possibly being TRBD1 (5 bases). Trimming pared 6 bases from V and 2 bases from J, leaving 14 bases between. Germline values: CDR1 SQVTM, CDR2 ANQGSEA. This CDR3 has 13 residues. The CDR3 protein is CSVQDSDAYEQYF. The CDR3 nucleotides read TGCAGCGTCCAAGACAGCGATGCCTACGAGCAGTACTTC.